The 19 T cell receptor beta chains listed next were all sequenced from one sample in a study of human T cells and chemical hapten exposure. This sample's time point: pre-sensitization, week 0. The treatment denotes: therapeutic diphenylcyclopropenone sensitization with weekly scalp DPC. TCRdb independently ran MiXCR on the RACE reads; one entry per CDR3 protein. The sample shows 150,000 to 200,000 distinct CDR3 sequences, 25% to 35% of them seen only once. The sequencing here drew on whole blood, taken in connection with sensitization to the hapten diphenylcyclopropenone (DPC). Receptors originate from a woman in her thirties with alopecia areata. Some clones in this sample may be carry-over from other donors' samples.

This rearrangement joins TRBV28 to TRBJ1-1; the D is unclear. The CDR3 spans 12 residues. V was clipped by 7 bases and J by 1 base, with 7 bases between them. Germline V gene lookup returns CDR1 MDHEN and CDR2 SYDVKM. CDR3 sequence: CASMVRNTEAFF. The CDR3 DNA reads as TGTGCCAGCATGGTTCGGAACACTGAAGCTTTCTTT.

The V call is TRBV5-1, the J call TRBJ2-1; TRBD1 might be the D (5 bases). Germline CDR1 and CDR2: SGHRS and YFSETQ. The CDR3 is 14 amino acids. Trimming removed 3 bases from V and 2 bases from J, with 9 bases in between. DNA of the CDR3: TGCGCCAGCAGCTCTCAGGGTACCTACAATGAGCAGTTCTTC. This sequence encodes CASSSQGTYNEQFF.

The sample holds a few counts of this clonotype. V is TRBV6-2 or TRBV6-3 and J is TRBJ2-7, with 12 nucleotides matching TRBD2. Germline CDR1 and CDR2: MNHEY and SVGEGT. This CDR3 region has 18 residues. Losses at the gene ends were 4 bases for V and 4 bases for J; bases not matched to a gene: 14. The CDR3 sequence: CASSFPTSGRGMGYEQYF. The CDR3 coding sequence is TGTGCCAGCAGTTTCCCGACTAGCGGGAGAGGAATGGGTTACGAGCAGTACTTC.

This clonotype showed up just a few times. The J gene is TRBJ2-1, the V gene TRBV20-1, with TRBD2 matching over 11 bases. The CDR3 loop spans 12 amino acids. With V trimmed by 4 bases and J by 9 bases, 2 bases remained unmatched. Per germline, CDR1 DFQATT and CDR2 SNEGSKA (reference sequence). CDR3 sequence reads: CSATLAGGEQFF. CDR3 in DNA: TGCAGTGCTACCCTAGCGGGAGGTGAGCAGTTCTTC.

This clonotype was detected only a few times. The CDR3 DNA reads TGTGCCAGCAGTTATGGCAGGGTGTTCACCAACGAGCAGTACTTC. The encoded protein is CASSYGRVFTNEQYF. This chain joins TRBV6-2 or TRBV6-3 and TRBJ2-7, with D possibly matching TRBD1 (5 bases). The CDR3 runs to 15 residues. Trimming removed 3 bases from V and 5 bases from J, with 17 bases in between. Germline V gives CDR1 MNHEY, CDR2 SVGEGT.

A few counts support this clonotype. V gene TRBV10-3 combines with J gene TRBJ1-5; D is perhaps TRBD1 (6 bases). The germline gives CDR1 ENHRY, CDR2 SYGVKD. The V end lost 4 bases, the J end lost 1 base, and 11 bases lay between the germline ends. The CDR3 sequence is 15 residues long. The CDR3 is CAISAKGQSNQPQHF. In DNA form, the CDR3 reads TGTGCCATCAGTGCCAAAGGACAGAGCAATCAGCCCCAGCATTTT.

This clonotype was seen only a few times. The rearrangement uses TRBV20-1 and TRBJ2-1; a possible D gene is TRBD2 (5 bases). The germline V and J ends were trimmed by 3 bases and 7 bases, with 16 bases remaining between them. This CDR3 comprises 14 residues. Germline CDR1 DFQATT, CDR2 SNEGSKA (reference sequence). The CDR3 DNA reads TGCAGTGCTAGCCCTCAAACGGGAATGAATGAGCAGTTCTTC. This sequence encodes CSASPQTGMNEQFF.

This clonotype was seen a few times. The chain is built from TRBV29-1 and TRBJ2-3; weak D call: TRBD1 (6 bases). The CDR3 has 13 residues. Germline V gene lookup returns CDR1 SQVTM and CDR2 ANQGSEA. V was shortened by 2 bases and J by 5 bases, with 11 bases between the two germline ends. CDR3 sequence reads: CSVEIDRIDTQYF. CDR3 nucleotide sequence: TGCAGCGTTGAAATAGACAGGATAGATACGCAGTATTTT.

Here the CDR3 DNA reads TGTGCCAGCAGCCGCCGACTAGGACTGACGGAAAACATTCAGTACTTC. Translated: CASSRRLGLTENIQYF. The J gene is TRBJ2-4, the V gene TRBV6-5; D possibly corresponds to TRBD2 (6 bases). The CDR3 loop spans 16 amino acids. Germline CDR1 MNHEY, CDR2 SVGAGI. The V gene lost 6 bases and the J gene lost 5 bases, with 20 bases spanning the gap.

This clonotype was detected only a few times. The genes are TRBV5-1 and TRBJ2-1, with unresolved D. The CDR3 covers 10 residues. From germline, CDR1 is SGHRS and CDR2 YFSETQ. V lost 9 bases, J lost 9 bases, and 10 bases lay in between. Here the CDR3 DNA reads TGCGCCACCCGGGCGCCTGAGCAGTTCTTC. Residues: CATRAPEQFF. Full variable domain (remainder filled in from reference TRBV5-1 and TRBJ2-1): KAGVTQTPRYLIKTRGQQVTLSCSPISGHRSVSWYQQTPGQGLQFLFEYFSETQRNKGNFPGRFSGRQFSNSRSEMNVSTLELGDSALYLCATRAPEQFFGPGTRLTVL.

This clonotype has a single count. V is TRBV7-3 and J is TRBJ1-1; D gene ambiguous. The CDR3 length is 13 residues. CDR1 SGHTA and CDR2 FQGTGA come from the germline V gene. V was shortened by 4 bases and J by 0 bases, with 6 bases between the two germline ends. The CDR3 spells CASSSHMNTEAFF. Written as DNA, the CDR3 is TGTGCCAGCAGCTCCCATATGAACACTGAAGCTTTCTTT.

This chain joins TRBV4-2 and TRBJ1-1; tentatively, D is TRBD1 (5 bases). Trimming took off 3 bases at V and 2 bases at J, with 13 bases between the two ends. Germline V gene lookup returns CDR1 LGHNA and CDR2 YNFKEQ. The CDR3 is made up of 15 amino acids. This chain's CDR3 is CASSHLSGLNTEAFF. For the CDR3, the DNA is TGTGCCAGCAGCCATTTATCGGGGCTAAACACTGAAGCTTTCTTT.

This clonotype was found a few times. This chain's CDR3 is CASKGGGDTQYF. The CDR3 nucleotides read TGTGCCAGCAAGGGGGGAGGAGATACGCAGTATTTT. The gene calls are TRBV28 and TRBJ2-3; D is tentatively TRBD1 or TRBD2 (6 bases each). Germline CDR1 MDHEN, CDR2 SYDVKM. Trimming removed 7 bases from V and 5 bases from J, with 10 bases in between. CDR3 size: 12 residues.

V is TRBV9 and J is TRBJ1-6; D not resolved. The V end was cut by 0 bases, the J end by 7 bases, with 8 bases between. This CDR3 contains 14 residues. Looked up from germline, CDR1 is SGDLS and CDR2 is YYNGEE. The CDR3 sequence: CASSVEGRNSPLHF. CDR3 sequence (DNA): TGTGCCAGCAGCGTAGAAGGGAGAAATTCACCCCTCCACTTT.

The V and J genes are TRBV4-1 and TRBJ2-7; D is unclear. Trimming removed 0 bases from V and 1 base from J, with 10 bases in between. The CDR3 totals 15 residues. Germline-derived CDR1 and CDR2 are MGHRA and YSYEKL. This CDR3 is CASSQDQRPSYEQYF. The DNA of the CDR3 is TGCGCCAGCAGCCAAGATCAACGACCGTCCTACGAGCAGTACTTC.

This clonotype appeared a few times. The chain joins TRBV6-5 to TRBJ2-1; TRBD2 matches 10 bases. CDR3 length: 15 amino acids. From germline, CDR1 is MNHEY and CDR2 SVGAGI. J gave up 9 bases and V 1 base, and 6 bases lay outside the gene matches. The CDR3 here is CASSYWALAGAEQFF. In DNA, the CDR3 is TGTGCCAGCAGTTACTGGGCTCTAGCGGGAGCTGAGCAGTTCTTC.

In its sample, this clonotype was seen a few times. Written as DNA, the CDR3 is TGTGCCAGCAGTTCCCCGGGGTCGATAGAGACCCAGTACTTC. Its translation is CASSSPGSIETQYF. This chain joins TRBV28 and TRBJ2-5; TRBD2 might be the D (5 bases). Germline V gives CDR1 MDHEN, CDR2 SYDVKM. The CDR3 loop spans 14 amino acids. Trimming shortened V by 4 bases and J by 4 bases, and 13 bases separated the two germline ends.

J is TRBJ2-4 and V is TRBV4-3, with no clear D. Germline CDR1 is LGHNA and CDR2 is YSLEER. V lost 2 bases, J lost 9 bases, and 11 bases lay in between. The CDR3 sequence is 13 residues long. CDR3 in DNA: TGCGCCAGCAGCCAAAATCTCCAAAGCATTCAGTACTTC. Encoded protein: CASSQNLQSIQYF.

The sample holds many counts of this clonotype. The rearrangement uses TRBV20-1 and TRBJ2-6; D may be TRBD1 (5 bases). CDR3 length: 15 residues. V was trimmed by 0 bases and J by 1 base, leaving 7 bases between them. Germline CDR1 and CDR2: DFQATT and SNEGSKA (reference sequence). CDR3 in amino acids: CSARDRASGANVLTF. The CDR3, as DNA: TGCAGTGCTAGAGACAGGGCTTCTGGGGCCAACGTCCTGACTTTC.